One sample yielded the 30 T cell receptor beta chains listed below, sequenced in a study of human T cells and chemical hapten exposure. Time point: healthy volunteer bleed at 6 weeks. Researchers extracted total RNA from unfractionated whole blood. In TCRdb, the RACE reads were re-called with MiXCR into one record per CDR3 protein. The table lists 65,000 or so distinct CDR3 sequences, 5.5% to 7.5% of them singletons. The sample taken for sequencing was whole blood. The receptors were gathered from a female donor in good health. Some clones in this sample may be carry-over from other donors' samples.

This clonotype was seen at least ten times. This chain links TRBV19 with TRBJ1-5; D unresolved. Trimming shortened V by 5 bases and J by 0 bases, and 20 bases separated the two germline ends. There are 18 residues in the CDR3. Germline V gives CDR1 LNHDA, CDR2 SQIVND (reference sequence). CDR3 bases: TGTGCCAGTAGTCCTGCACCCGCGGTAACTTATAGCAATCAGCCCCAGCATTTT. It is translated as CASSPAPAVTYSNQPQHF.

Note on this clonotype: Just one base apart from a much larger clone, this may be a read error. The chain has TRBV12-3 or TRBV12-4 and TRBJ2-7; D tentatively fits TRBD1 or TRBD2 (5 bases each). V was cut by 7 bases and J by 7 bases, with 20 bases left in between. The CDR3 has 14 amino acids. Here the CDR3 reads CASTPGTVLSEQYF. DNA of the CDR3: TGTGCCAGCACCCCCGGGACGGTCTTGAGTGAGCAGTACTTC.

This clonotype turned up a few times. This chain joins TRBV28 and TRBJ2-3; possible D gene TRBD1, 6 bases. This CDR3 has 15 residues. With 8 bases removed from V and 0 bases from J, the gap between germline ends came to 15 bases. Germline CDR1 and CDR2: MDHEN and SYDVKM. The CDR3 sequence is CASGPWGPSTDTQYF. The CDR3, as DNA: TGTGCCAGCGGACCTTGGGGGCCTAGCACAGATACGCAGTATTTT.

This rearrangement joins TRBV11-3 to TRBJ1-1; D remains ambiguous. The CDR3 totals 13 residues. Germline CDR1 and CDR2: SGHNT and YENEEA. Trimming removed 3 bases at V and 4 bases at J, with 9 bases between. CDR3 protein: CASSFRETTEAFF. CDR3 in DNA: TGTGCCAGCAGCTTTCGCGAGACCACTGAAGCTTTCTTT.

In this sample, this clonotype turned up a few times. The chain employs TRBV7-6 and TRBJ1-1; tentative D call: TRBD1 (6 bases). V was clipped by 2 bases and J by 1 base, with 14 bases between them. The CDR3 totals 16 residues. CDR1 SGHVS and CDR2 FNYEAQ come from the germline V gene. The CDR3 here is CASSLIQGTWNTEAFF. The CDR3 DNA is TGTGCCAGCAGCTTAATCCAGGGGACATGGAACACTGAAGCTTTCTTT.

The sample holds many counts of this clonotype. The chain is built from TRBV6-5 and TRBJ2-2, with D unresolved. CDR3 size: 12 residues. Trimming left V 6 bases short and J 1 base short, with 3 bases between. Germline V lookup: CDR1 MNHEY, CDR2 SVGAGI. The CDR3 region is CASSLNTGELFF. The CDR3 DNA reads as TGTGCCAGCAGCCTGAACACCGGGGAGCTGTTTTTT.

The rearrangement links TRBV2 to TRBJ2-1; 13 bases are a match to TRBD2. The trim removed 6 bases at V and 8 bases at J, leaving 10 bases unmatched. In germline, CDR1 is SNHLY, CDR2 FYNNEI. The CDR3 runs 16 residues. CDR3 loop: CASRPLLAGGVYEQFF. Written as DNA, the CDR3 is TGTGCCAGCAGGCCCTTACTAGCGGGAGGGGTCTATGAGCAGTTCTTC.

This clonotype was detected ten times or more. This rearrangement joins TRBV5-4 to TRBJ2-3; D is unresolved. CDR1 is SGHNT, CDR2 YYREEE, per germline (reference sequence). The CDR3 extends over 12 amino acids. Trimming removed 2 bases at V and 4 bases at J, with 5 bases between. CDR3 sequence (DNA): TGTGCCAGCAGCTTCCGGGCAGATACGCAGTATTTT. Translating gives CASSFRADTQYF.

With regard to this clonotype: The junction departs from germline at one end; a sequencing error may be responsible. The J gene is TRBJ1-3, the V gene TRBV30, with D possibly TRBD1 on 6 matching bases. In germline, CDR1 is GTSNPN, CDR2 SVGIG (reference sequence). The length of the CDR3 is 14 residues. CDR3 nucleotide sequence: TGTGCCAGGAGTTTACAGGGTTCTGGAAACACCATATATTTT. It specifies CARSLQGSGNTIYF. Looking up the rest from reference TRBV30 and TRBJ1-3 gives the full variable domain: SQTIHQWPATLVQPVGSPLSLECTVEGTSNPNLYWYRQAAGRGLQLLFYSVGIGQISSEVPQNLSASRPQDRQFILSSKKLLLSDSGFYLCARSLQGSGNTIYFGEGSWLTVV.

This clonotype was observed many times. The chain has TRBV5-5 and TRBJ2-3, with a tentative D call TRBD2 (5 bases). CDR3 size: 14 residues. CDR1 SGHKS and CDR2 YYEKEE come from the germline V gene (reference sequence). Trimming shortened V by 0 bases and J by 4 bases, and 9 bases separated the two germline ends. The CDR3 DNA sequence: TGTGCCAGCAGCTTGGTAGGGAGCGCAGATACGCAGTATTTT. Protein sequence: CASSLVGSADTQYF.

Points on this clonotype: A much more abundant neighbour one base away suggests this may be a read error. The gene calls are TRBV7-2 and TRBJ1-1; D is uncertain. CDR1 SGHTA and CDR2 FQGNSA come from the germline V gene. The V end was cut by 3 bases, the J end by 6 bases, with 11 bases between. The length of the CDR3 is 13 residues. The CDR3 is CASSLYKIAEAFF. CDR3 sequence (DNA): TGTGCCAGCAGCTTGTACAAAATCGCTGAAGCTTTCTTT.

The rearrangement uses TRBV6-1 and TRBJ2-7, with 11 positions matching TRBD2. This CDR3 has 19 residues. Germline CDR1 and CDR2: MNHNS and SASEGT. V lost 5 bases, J lost 1 base, and 16 bases stayed unmatched. CDR3 DNA sequence: TGTGCCAGCAGTCAAACTAGCGGGAGATTCTCTTTCATTTCCTACGAGCAGTACTTC. Translating it yields CASSQTSGRFSFISYEQYF.

This clonotype was counted ten times or more. This chain joins TRBV3-1 and TRBJ2-1, with unresolved D. The ends were cut back, 2 bases at V and 9 bases at J, with 8 bases in the middle. Germline lookup yields CDR1 LGHDT and CDR2 YNNKEL (reference sequence). The CDR3 runs to 12 residues. As DNA, the CDR3 is TGTGCCAGCAGCCAATGGTTGGGTGAGCAGTTCTTC. Translated: CASSQWLGEQFF.

Concerning this clonotype: A read error may explain this, as a much larger clone is one base away. The gene calls are TRBV6-2 or TRBV6-3 and TRBJ2-7, with a weak D call TRBD2 (5 bases). CDR3 size: 13 residues. Germline V gene data show CDR1 as MNHEY and CDR2 as SVGEGT. CDR3 sequence reads: CASSYSGDYEQCF. The CDR3 DNA reads as TGTGCCAGCAGTTACTCTGGCGACTACGAGCAGTGCTTC.

This clonotype was seen only a few times. The V call is TRBV4-2, the J call TRBJ2-7; 9 bases align to TRBD2. From germline, CDR1 is LGHNA and CDR2 YNFKEQ. The length of the CDR3 is 16 residues. V lost 0 bases, J lost 3 bases, and 6 bases stayed unmatched. The CDR3 sequence is CASSQDWASGIYEQYF. For the CDR3, the DNA is TGTGCCAGCAGCCAAGATTGGGCTAGCGGGATCTACGAGCAGTACTTC.

This clonotype showed up many times. The chain uses TRBV5-6 and TRBJ2-5; 9 bases are a match to TRBD1. The CDR3 consists of 16 residues. The germline CDR1 and CDR2 sequences are SGHDT and YYEEEE. Trimming took 4 bases from V and 2 from J; bases not matched to a gene: 9. In DNA, the CDR3 is TGTGCCAGCAGCCGCTCCGGACAGGGGAGACAAGAGACCCAGTACTTC. The encoded protein is CASSRSGQGRQETQYF.

This clonotype has at least ten counts. The chain is built from TRBV6-2 or TRBV6-3 and TRBJ2-7; 13 bases match TRBD2. Trimming at V came to 6 bases and at J to 5 bases, leaving 7 bases not matched to a gene. The CDR3 is made up of 15 amino acids. CDR1 is MNHEY, CDR2 SVGEGT, per germline. CDR3 in amino acids: CASSPRLAGGNEQYF. Written as DNA, the CDR3 is TGTGCCAGCAGCCCGAGACTAGCGGGAGGAAACGAGCAGTACTTC.

The table lists this clonotype with a few counts. V usage is TRBV28 and J usage is TRBJ2-3, with D tentatively TRBD1 or TRBD2 (5 bases each). Germline V gene data show CDR1 as MDHEN and CDR2 as SYDVKM. CDR3 length: 14 amino acids. Trimming took off 8 bases at V and 5 bases at J, with 17 bases between the two ends. The CDR3 sequence: CASCRDGPIDTQYF. The CDR3 DNA reads as TGTGCCAGCTGCCGGGACGGCCCAATAGATACGCAGTATTTT.

There are many counts of this clonotype. The V gene is TRBV24-1, the J gene TRBJ2-7; TRBD1 aligns across 10 bases. Germline trimming cut 9 bases from V and 5 bases from J; bases unmatched to any gene: 3. The CDR3 has 12 amino acids. CDR1 is KGHDR and CDR2 is SFDVKD in the germline V gene. CDR3 region: CATSGTGDEQYF. CDR3 nucleotides: TGTGCCACCTCCGGGACAGGGGACGAGCAGTACTTC.

The gene calls are TRBV19 and TRBJ1-1; perhaps TRBD1 as D (6 bases). Germline V CDR1 and CDR2: LNHDA, SQIVND (reference sequence). Trimming left V 5 bases short and J 7 bases short, with 17 bases between. The CDR3 has 14 residues. The CDR3 region is CASSASGAWGEAFF. For the CDR3, the DNA is TGTGCCAGTAGTGCTTCGGGGGCCTGGGGTGAAGCTTTCTTT. The full variable domain, its missing parts supplied by reference TRBV19 and TRBJ1-1, is DGGITQSPKYLFRKEGQNVTLSCEQNLNHDAMYWYRQDPGQGLRLIYYSQIVNDFQKGDIAEGYSVSREKKESFPLTVTSAQKNPTAFYLCASSASGAWGEAFFGQGTRLTVV.

This clonotype was counted many times. The chain combines TRBV2 with TRBJ2-1; 11 bases align to TRBD2. The CDR3 spans 15 residues. The ends lost 6 bases at V and 8 bases at J; junction bases unmatched: 9. The germline gives CDR1 SNHLY, CDR2 FYNNEI. CDR3 sequence (DNA): TGTGCCAGCAGGGGAACTAGCGGGAGTTTAGATGAGCAGTTCTTC. This translates into CASRGTSGSLDEQFF.

This clonotype has a count of ten or more. CDR3 coding DNA: TGTGCCAGCAGCCTAGCGGGAGTAGATACCGGGGAGCTGTTTTTT. This encodes CASSLAGVDTGELFF. The chain has TRBV6-4 and TRBJ2-2, with 10 bases lining up with TRBD2. Germline V CDR1 and CDR2: MRHNA, SNTAGT. Trimming at V came to 6 bases and at J to 5 bases, leaving 6 bases not matched to a gene. The CDR3 is 15 residues long.

The chain links TRBV6-1 to TRBJ1-1, with TRBD1 as a possible D gene (5 bases). The germline gives CDR1 MNHNS, CDR2 SASEGT. Trimming removed 5 bases at V and 5 bases at J, with 12 bases between. The CDR3 has 13 residues. CDR3 in amino acids: CASSSLGRTEAFF. Written as DNA, the CDR3 is TGTGCCAGCAGTTCTTTGGGGCGGACTGAAGCTTTCTTT.

This clonotype was counted many times. A much larger clone sits a single nucleotide away, making a read error possible. The CDR3 protein is CSARAPREANEQFF. The CDR3 coding sequence is TGCAGTGCTAGAGCCCCGCGCGAGGCAAATGAGCAGTTCTTC. The chain joins TRBV20-1 to TRBJ2-1; the D is unclear. V lost 1 base to trimming and J lost 7 bases, with 14 bases between them. Germline V gene sequence: CDR1 DFQATT, CDR2 SNEGSKA (reference sequence). The CDR3 spans 14 residues.

This clonotype was observed at least ten times. The V and J genes are TRBV7-8 and TRBJ2-2, with 12 nucleotides matching TRBD2. This CDR3 contains 16 residues. V was clipped by 4 bases and J by 5 bases; unmatched bases: 5. In germline, CDR1 is SGHVS, CDR2 FQNEAQ. The CDR3 region is CASSSRLAGVTGELFF. The CDR3 DNA follows: TGTGCCAGCAGCTCCAGACTAGCGGGAGTTACCGGGGAGCTGTTTTTT.

This chain connects TRBV19 to TRBJ1-5, with D unresolved. This CDR3 is 14 amino acids long. Germline CDR1 LNHDA, CDR2 SQIVND (reference sequence). V was clipped by 4 bases and J by 4 bases, with 11 bases between them. In DNA, the CDR3 is TGTGCCAGTAGTACCTGGGGTTTTAATCAGCCCCAGCATTTT. Translating it yields CASSTWGFNQPQHF.

In its sample, this clonotype was seen a few times. The genes are TRBV29-1 and TRBJ2-3, with TRBD2 matching over 7 bases. The J segment lost 7 bases and the V segment lost 6 bases, leaving 10 bases of the junction unmatched. The germline V gene has CDR1 SQVTM and CDR2 ANQGSEA. The CDR3 totals 13 residues. The CDR3 reads CSVLPPLANTQYF. The CDR3 region has the DNA TGCAGCGTCCTACCCCCACTAGCGAATACGCAGTATTTT.

The chain has TRBV6-1 and TRBJ2-7, with D possibly TRBD2 on 5 matching bases. The CDR3 runs to 15 residues. Trimming left V 2 bases short and J 0 bases short, with 11 bases between. Germline V lookup: CDR1 MNHNS, CDR2 SASEGT. The CDR3 DNA reads TGTGCCAGCAGTGAAATAAGCGGCAGCTCCTACGAGCAGTACTTC. Translation: CASSEISGSSYEQYF.

This clonotype was picked up many times. The chain combines TRBV7-9 with TRBJ2-3, with D tentatively TRBD1 or TRBD2 (5 bases each). Per germline, CDR1 SEHNR and CDR2 FQNEAQ (reference sequence). Trimming left V 7 bases short and J 2 bases short, with 16 bases between. The CDR3 length is 15 residues. CDR3 nucleotides: TGTGCCAGCACCTCTTGGTTGGGGGACACAGATACGCAGTATTTT. Protein sequence: CASTSWLGDTDTQYF.

This clonotype was recorded many times. The J gene is TRBJ1-3, the V gene TRBV12-3 or TRBV12-4, with D uncertain. The CDR3 runs to 13 residues. V lost 6 bases and J 1 base, leaving 7 bases between the germline ends. CDR3 nucleotides: TGTGCCAGCAGGCAGGTTTCTGGAAACACCATATATTTT. Its protein product is CASRQVSGNTIYF.